This TCR beta chain comes out of a study of human T cells and chemical hapten exposure (dated by TCRdb to the early 2020s). Turning to the overall study: For sensitization, 2% DPC in acetone was applied to a roughly 2 cm by roughly 2 cm area of upper inner arm skin. Libraries were combined into a pool for sequencing, and differences in TCR yield between samples came mainly from small differences in library volumes within the pool. Most of the patients in the cohort were female, and the cohort covered alopecia areata with under or over 50% scalp involvement, alopecia totalis and alopecia universalis. Throughout the study period of around 24 weeks, patients also received therapeutic DPC doses to the scalp every week. Blood for TCR sequencing was provided by twenty-nine alopecia patients at one to four time points (pre-sensitization, 2, 6 and 24 weeks). This study followed changes in the peripheral blood TCR repertoire in vivo during primary and secondary sensitization of alopecia patients to the hapten diphenylcyclopropenone (DPC). Blood samples were taken from patients before sensitization (week 0) and then at 2, 6 and about 24 weeks after DPC sensitization. Patch testing was performed on the upper back with Finn chambers containing 0.01% DPC, and the patch tests were scored after 6 days according to International Contact Dermatitis Research Group standards.

V is clipped by 4 bases and J by 6 bases, and the sequence between their germline boundaries is 8 bases long. From the cysteine through the phenylalanine, the CDR3 covers 13 amino acids. Kept here is only the CDR3 DNA, which spans 39 bases and is read in frame from base 1. The germline V gene specifies KGHDR as CDR1 and SFDVKD as CDR2. This clonotype has a count of ten or more. Its antigen is not yet known. No base quality information exists; no much larger clone differs at one position. What the study reported, not specific to this receptor: After repeated subsampling, changes were observed in the strength of the expansion versus patch-test correlation and in the threshold at which the correlation became significant. Patch test score was positively correlated with the number of PT1 expanded TCRs, with significance at thresholds 8, 16 and 32 but not at 4. DPC sensitization did not change the number of TCRs with a frequency above 1 in 1000, and there was no evidence of changes in global repertoire structure. Alopecia, a presumed autoimmune disease, was present in all patients, so the immune response of the patients might differ from that of healthy individuals. Expanded TCRs formed significantly more large CDR3 similarity clusters than pre-sensitization or healthy control sets, consistent with antigen-driven responses.

The intended sense of this specimen's time point label: patch test 3, about 24 weeks after DPC sensitization. Reading the label with the study, this specimen's treatment or condition is: therapeutic diphenylcyclopropenone sensitization with weekly scalp DPC. At every patch-test visit, the blood draw took place before the patch test was put on. Eligible patients were aged 18 to 70, diagnosed with alopecia, deemed suitable for DPC therapy, and excluded if pregnant. Total RNA was extracted from unfractionated whole blood that had been collected in Tempus Blood RNA tubes. The library was produced with RACE. This sample was sequenced with a NextSeq 500. Library preparation attached unique molecular identifiers to individual cDNA molecules for quantitative, reproducible TCR counting. Both TCR alpha and TCR beta chains were sequenced from each blood RNA sample. The authors' pipeline ran thus. The median number of TCRs per sample was over 85,000, ranging from roughly 23,224 to 690,600. The Decombinator software suite was used to annotate the V, J and CDR3 of the TCR reads. For the PS versus PT1 abundance plots, all samples were subsampled to the same number of TCRs (28,000). TCRs were defined as expanded if absent before sensitization and observed at least eight times at the 2-week time point. TCRdb trimmed the raw reads at Q25, called clones with MiXCR and kept productive beta chains. Every entry covers one CDR3 protein and lists the most common genes and DNA from its rows. It is TCRdb's table, rather than the study itself, that gives the V and J calls and clone size. In all, the sample holds 25,000 to 35,000 distinct CDR3 sequences, and about 5.6% of those were seen once. Around 5% of the sample belongs to the ten largest clones.

The receptor chain draws on TRBV24-1 and TRBJ2-2; no D gene call is confident. The receptor comes from a man between 25 and 39 years old with alopecia areata. Some clones in this sample may be carry-over from other donors' samples. Sequencing was performed on whole blood, taken in connection with sensitization to the hapten diphenylcyclopropenone (DPC). The CDR3 protein is CATSDILAGELFF. The DNA sequence follows: TGTGCCACCAGTGACATCCTCGCCGGGGAGCTGTTTTTT.